A selection of T cell receptor beta chains follows, all from one sample in a study of identical twins' blood T cells. TCRdb passed the 5' RACE reads through MiXCR, listing each CDR3 protein once. In the table there are fewer than 450,000 distinct CDR3 sequences, about 28% of which are singletons. Sequenced: PBMCs. These receptors were obtained from a woman aged 18 to 55 in good health. CDR3s include the opening cysteine and the closing phenylalanine or tryptophan. The D gene is left open where the match is weak. Not all rows give a size; the values are once, few, many and, for expanded clones, a class.

CDR3 length	clone size	D gene	J gene	V gene	CDR3 protein	CDR3 DNA
14	NA	TRBD1	TRBJ1-1	TRBV6-2/TRBV6-3	CASMTGFRKERAFF	TGTGCCAGCATGACAGGGTTCCGCAAAGAAAGAGCTTTCTTT
16	NA	NA	TRBJ1-3	TRBV9	CASSVAGSSSGNTIYF	TGTGCCAGCAGCGTAGCGGGCAGCAGCTCTGGAAACACCATATATTTT
12	many	TRBD1	TRBJ1-6	TRBV27	CASGQGKSPLHF	TGTGCCAGCGGACAGGGGAAGTCACCCCTCCACTTT
16	few	TRBD1	TRBJ1-4	TRBV5-1	CASSLARTGSNEKLFF	TGCGCCAGCAGCTTGGCAAGGACAGGGAGTAATGAAAAACTGTTTTTT
13	NA	NA	TRBJ2-1	TRBV5-1	CASTRPTGNEQFF	TGCGCCAGCACCCGACCCACGGGAAATGAGCAGTTCTTC
14	few	NA	TRBJ2-7	TRBV7-9	CASSPQQSSYEQYF	TGTGCCAGCAGCCCTCAACAAAGCTCCTACGAGCAGTACTTC
15	NA	TRBD1	TRBJ1-2	TRBV11-2	CASSWTGTVSYGYTF	TGTGCCAGCAGCTGGACCGGGACAGTATCTTATGGCTACACCTTC
14	NA	TRBD1	TRBJ1-2	TRBV29-1	CSVEVGQGDYGYTF	TGCAGCGTTGAAGTAGGGCAGGGGGACTATGGCTACACCTTC
16	few	NA	TRBJ1-1	TRBV14	CASSQDFGRINTEAFF	TGTGCCAGCAGCCAAGATTTTGGGCGGATCAACACTGAAGCTTTCTTT
16	NA	TRBD2	TRBJ2-1	TRBV6-2/TRBV6-3	CASSYWGGPVYNEQFF	TGTGCCAGCAGTTACTGGGGAGGGCCGGTCTACAATGAGCAGTTCTTC
15	NA	NA	TRBJ2-3	TRBV10-3	CAISESTGDGDTQYF	TGTGCCATCAGTGAGTCGACGGGAGACGGAGATACGCAGTATTTT
14	NA	NA	TRBJ1-1	TRBV2	CASRVDGTSRRAFF	TGTGCCAGCAGAGTTGATGGGACATCCCGGCGAGCTTTCTTT
14	NA	NA	TRBJ1-2	TRBV7-9	CASSLIASFYDYAF	TGTGCCAGCAGCTTAATAGCGTCTTTCTATGACTACGCCTTC
13	once	NA	TRBJ1-1	TRBV29-1	CSVEDLSSRGAFF	TGCAGCGTTGAAGATCTATCGAGCAGAGGGGCTTTCTTT
16	NA	NA	TRBJ2-2	TRBV5-1	CASSLADGFNTGELFF	TGCGCCAGCAGCTTGGCCGACGGGTTTAACACCGGGGAGCTGTTTTTT
15	many	NA	TRBJ2-2	TRBV2	CASINQRSNTGELFF	TGTGCCAGCATCAACCAGAGGTCTAACACCGGGGAGCTGTTTTTT
14	few	NA	TRBJ1-1	TRBV29-1	CSVVKDRVNTEAFF	TGCAGCGTGGTCAAGGACAGAGTAAACACTGAAGCTTTCTTT
15	NA	TRBD2	TRBJ2-1	TRBV15	CATSRLGLAEGEQFF	TGTGCCACCAGCAGGCTGGGACTAGCGGAGGGTGAGCAGTTCTTC
13	few	NA	TRBJ1-1	TRBV6-4	CASSDQLNTEAFF	TGTGCCAGCAGTGACCAACTGAACACTGAAGCTTTCTTT
15	NA	NA	TRBJ1-1	TRBV7-9	CASSLTGRPNTEAFF	TGTGCCAGCAGCCTAACAGGACGGCCGAACACTGAAGCTTTCTTT
14	NA	NA	TRBJ2-7	TRBV10-3	CAISGQASSYEQHF	TGTGCCATCAGTGGACAGGCTTCTTCCTACGAGCAGCACTTC
15	NA	NA	TRBJ1-4	TRBV7-2	CASSSSAGSTEKLFF	TGTGCCAGCAGCTCGTCGGCAGGGAGTACTGAAAAACTGTTTTTT
14	few	NA	TRBJ1-1	TRBV7-9	CASSLGYGGIEAFF	TGTGCCAGCAGCTTAGGGTACGGTGGAATTGAAGCTTTCTTT
14	few	TRBD2	TRBJ2-1	TRBV20-1	CSAVPASGYNEQFF	TGCAGTGCTGTGCCGGCTAGCGGTTACAATGAGCAGTTCTTC
14	few	TRBD1	TRBJ1-1	TRBV19	CASTRQGQSTEAFF	TGTGCCAGTACTCGACAGGGTCAAAGTACTGAAGCTTTCTTT
12	few	TRBD1	TRBJ2-7	TRBV29-1	CSVGQGAWEQYF	TGCAGCGTTGGGCAGGGGGCATGGGAGCAGTACTTC
11	NA	NA	TRBJ1-2	TRBV20-1	CSATGLHGYTF	TGCAGTGCAACGGGGCTTCATGGCTACACCTTC
16	NA	NA	TRBJ2-7	TRBV3-1	CASSQAFRGGVHEQYF	TGTGCCAGCAGCCAAGCCTTTAGAGGGGGTGTCCACGAGCAGTACTTC
14	many	TRBD1	TRBJ1-1	TRBV11-2	CASSLGLQGGEAFF	TGTGCCAGCAGCTTAGGTCTGCAGGGGGGTGAAGCTTTCTTT